The rows below give T cell receptor beta chains drawn from one sample of a study of post-analysis software for immune sequencing data. From the PCR reads, TCRdb called clonotypes with MiXCR, one entry per CDR3 protein. Of more than 450,000 distinct CDR3 sequences listed, around 47% were seen once; the top ten hold around 1.7%. The sample comprised blood. Receptor source: a girl between 5 and 17 years old with multiple sclerosis. Both conserved end residues are part of each CDR3. The order of the fields is D gene, V gene, clone size, J gene, CDR3 protein, CDR3 DNA. A D gene is named only where the DNA matches it firmly. Expanded clones are given a class, and other clones once, few, many or no size at all.

.	TRBV20-1	few	TRBJ2-6	CSARGDSGANVLTF	TGCAGTGCTAGAGGGGACTCTGGGGCCAACGTCCTGACTTTC
TRBD2	TRBV12-3/TRBV12-4	.	TRBJ2-7	CASSRRRLAGGSSYEQYF	TGTGCCAGCAGCCGGAGGAGACTAGCGGGAGGAAGCTCCTACGAGCAGTACTTC
.	TRBV5-1	once	TRBJ2-7	CASSTFPSQGPYEQYF	TGCGCCAGCAGCACCTTCCCTTCTCAGGGCCCCTACGAGCAGTACTTC
.	TRBV5-1	few	TRBJ2-3	CASSLSDTAADTQYF	TGCGCCAGCAGCTTGAGTGACACCGCAGCAGATACGCAGTATTTT
TRBD1	TRBV4-1	.	TRBJ1-4	CASSPIPGQGGGKLFF	TGCGCCAGCAGCCCGATTCCGGGACAGGGCGGAGGAAAACTGTTTTTT
.	TRBV7-9	.	TRBJ2-3	CASEADTQYF	TGTGCCTCCGAGGCAGATACGCAGTATTTT
.	TRBV29-1	.	TRBJ1-2	CSGLGGMGGAYGYTF	TGCAGCGGTTTGGGAGGGATGGGGGGCGCCTATGGCTACACCTTC
.	TRBV11-3	.	TRBJ1-6	CASSLRATAYNSPLHF	TGTGCCAGCAGCTTAAGGGCAACCGCGTATAATTCACCCCTCCACTTT
TRBD2	TRBV5-1	.	TRBJ2-1	CASSLYLAGGDNEQFF	TGCGCCAGCAGCTTGTACCTAGCGGGAGGCGACAATGAGCAGTTCTTC
TRBD2	TRBV5-1	few	TRBJ2-3	CASRRDYNANTDTQYF	TGCGCCAGCAGACGGGACTACAATGCAAACACAGATACGCAGTATTTT
.	TRBV6-4	.	TRBJ2-7	CASSLQGGDEQYF	TGTGCCAGCAGTTTGCAGGGGGGCGATGAGCAGTACTTC
.	TRBV10-3	few	TRBJ2-2	CAISESIPWVTHGELFF	TGTGCCATCAGTGAGTCGATACCGTGGGTGACTCACGGGGAGCTGTTTTTT
TRBD2	TRBV4-1	.	TRBJ2-1	CASRRSGGTSYNGQFF	TGCGCCAGCAGGAGGAGCGGGGGGACCTCCTACAATGGGCAGTTCTTC
TRBD1	TRBV12-3/TRBV12-4	.	TRBJ1-2	CASSFRQGKIANYGYTF	TGTGCCAGCAGTTTTAGACAGGGAAAAATAGCTAACTATGGCTACACCTTC
TRBD1	TRBV5-5	.	TRBJ1-1	CASSVNPGTGGTEAFF	TGTGCCAGCAGCGTCAACCCCGGGACAGGGGGGACTGAAGCTTTCTTT
.	TRBV29-1	.	TRBJ1-1	CSVERHLNTEAFF	TGCAGCGTGGAGCGACACCTGAACACTGAAGCTTTCTTT
.	TRBV10-3	.	TRBJ2-3	CAISQASTDTQYF	TGTGCCATCAGCCAGGCGAGCACAGATACGCAGTATTTT
.	TRBV20-1	.	TRBJ2-1	CSATQGGNLLEFF	TGCAGTGCTACTCAGGGGGGGAATCTGTTAGAGTTCTTC
.	TRBV4-2	.	TRBJ2-3	CASSQGKFGTDTQYF	TGTGCCAGCAGCCAGGGAAAGTTTGGCACAGATACGCAGTATTTT
.	TRBV4-1	.	TRBJ2-1	CASSQEGAGKAEQFF	TGCGCCAGCAGCCAAGAAGGGGCAGGTAAGGCTGAGCAGTTCTTC
.	TRBV24-1	.	TRBJ1-2	CATNRNYGYTF	TGTGCCACCAATAGAAACTATGGCTACACCTTC
.	TRBV6-6	.	TRBJ1-2	CASSSRIRSTVMYGYTF	TGTGCCAGCAGCTCCCGGATTAGATCGACAGTAATGTATGGCTACACCTTC
TRBD1	TRBV20-1	few	TRBJ2-5	CSAAETGTQETQYF	TGCAGTGCTGCCGAGACAGGGACCCAAGAGACCCAGTACTTC
TRBD1	TRBV5-1	.	TRBJ2-5	CASSLGTGDRETQYF	TGCGCCAGCAGCTTGGGGACAGGAGATCGAGAGACCCAGTACTTC
TRBD2	TRBV7-6	few	TRBJ2-1	CASSLGLAGASLLNEQFF	TGTGCCAGCAGCTTAGGACTAGCGGGGGCCTCGCTTCTCAATGAGCAGTTCTTC